This T cell receptor (beta chain) comes out of a study of PD-1 blockade in mismatch repair-deficient tumors. Comments on this clone: Its antigen is as yet unknown.

Repertoires were generated with immunoSEQ multiplex PCR, while TCRdb's copy carries only in-frame clones and drops some. The table shows about 68,000 clones, with 70% to 85% occurring only once. Study results and caveats: Rapid post-treatment expansion, then contraction, generally preceding radiologic response, marked tumor-resident clones.

The CDR3 sequence is 11 residues long. Trimming took 7 bases from V and 5 from J, leaving 10 bases between them. The germline gives CDR1 DFQATT, CDR2 SNEGSKA (reference sequence). The sample in question was peripheral blood, obtained 2 weeks after starting pembrolizumab. This clonotype was obtained from an adult with mismatch repair-deficient cancer. The rearrangement uses TRBV20-1 and TRBJ2-3; perhaps TRBD1 as D (6 bases). The CDR3 here is CSGRGKDTQYF. CDR3 sequence (DNA): TGCAGTGGCAGGGGAAAAGATACGCAGTATTTT.